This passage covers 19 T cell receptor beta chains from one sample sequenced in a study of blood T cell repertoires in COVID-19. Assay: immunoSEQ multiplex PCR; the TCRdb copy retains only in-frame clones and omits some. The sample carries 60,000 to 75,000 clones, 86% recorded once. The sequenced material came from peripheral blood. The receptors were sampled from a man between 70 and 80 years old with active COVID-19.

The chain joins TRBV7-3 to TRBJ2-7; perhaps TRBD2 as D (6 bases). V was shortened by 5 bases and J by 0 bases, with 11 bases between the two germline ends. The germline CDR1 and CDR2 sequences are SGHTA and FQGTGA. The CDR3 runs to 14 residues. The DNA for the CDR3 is TGTGCCAGCAGCCCCCCGGGAGCCTCCTACGAGCAGTACTTC. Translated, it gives CASSPPGASYEQYF.

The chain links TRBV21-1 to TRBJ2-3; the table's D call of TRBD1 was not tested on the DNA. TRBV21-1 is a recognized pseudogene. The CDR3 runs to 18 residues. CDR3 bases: TGTGCCAGCAGCAAAGTGATGCGGACAGCAATACGCACAGATACGCAGTATTTT. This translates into CASSKVMRTAIRTDTQYF.

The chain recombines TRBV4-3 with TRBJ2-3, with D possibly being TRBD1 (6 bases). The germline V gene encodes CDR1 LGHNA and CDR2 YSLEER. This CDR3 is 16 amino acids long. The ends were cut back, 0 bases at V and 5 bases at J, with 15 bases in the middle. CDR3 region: CASSQDRVGAKDTQYF. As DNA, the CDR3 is TGCGCCAGCAGCCAAGATCGGGTGGGGGCCAAAGATACGCAGTATTTT.

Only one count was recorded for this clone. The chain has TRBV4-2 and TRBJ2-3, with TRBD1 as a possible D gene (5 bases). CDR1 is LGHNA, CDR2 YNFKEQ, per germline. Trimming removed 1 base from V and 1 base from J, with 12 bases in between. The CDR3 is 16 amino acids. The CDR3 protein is CASSQGSRAGTDTQYF. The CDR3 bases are TGTGCCAGCAGCCAAGGCTCCAGGGCGGGCACAGATACGCAGTATTTT.

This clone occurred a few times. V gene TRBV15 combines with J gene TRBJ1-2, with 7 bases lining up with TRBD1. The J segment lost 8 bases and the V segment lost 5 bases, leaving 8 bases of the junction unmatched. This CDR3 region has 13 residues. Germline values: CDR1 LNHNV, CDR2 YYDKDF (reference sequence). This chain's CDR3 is CATSPRQGWGYTF. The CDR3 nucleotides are TGTGCCACCAGCCCCCGACAGGGTTGGGGCTACACCTTC.

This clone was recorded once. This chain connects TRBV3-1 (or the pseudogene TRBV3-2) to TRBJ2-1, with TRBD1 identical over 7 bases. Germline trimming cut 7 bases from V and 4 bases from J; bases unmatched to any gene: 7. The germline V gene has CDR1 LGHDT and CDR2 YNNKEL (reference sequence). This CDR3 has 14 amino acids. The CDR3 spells CASTKGALYNEQFF. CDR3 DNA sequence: TGTGCCAGCACAAAGGGGGCGTTGTACAATGAGCAGTTCTTC.

CDR3 bases: TGTGCCAGTAGTATAGGGGGGACAGGACCTAATGAAAAACTGTTTTTT. Translated, it gives CASSIGGTGPNEKLFF. The chain employs TRBV19 and TRBJ1-4, with 8 bases lining up with TRBD1. Losses at the gene ends were 1 base for V and 3 bases for J; bases not matched to a gene: 4. The CDR3 totals 16 residues. The germline V gene encodes CDR1 LNHDA and CDR2 SQIVND (reference sequence).

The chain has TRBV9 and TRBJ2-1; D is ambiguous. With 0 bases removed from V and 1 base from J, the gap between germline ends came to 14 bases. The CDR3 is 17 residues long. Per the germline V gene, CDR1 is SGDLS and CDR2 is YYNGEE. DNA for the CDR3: TGTGCCAGCAGCGTAGCGGCTAGGAGTCTTTCCTACAATGAGCAGTTCTTC. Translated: CASSVAARSLSYNEQFF.

CDR3 loop: CASSYGALSYEQYF. In DNA form, the CDR3 reads TGTGCCAGCAGTTACGGGGCCCTCTCCTACGAGCAGTACTTC. This chain connects TRBV6-6 to TRBJ2-7, with TRBD1 as a possible D gene (5 bases). CDR1 and CDR2 from the germline V gene are MNHNY and SVGAGI (reference sequence). There are 14 residues in the CDR3. Trimming stripped 2 bases from V and 0 bases from J, with 8 bases between.

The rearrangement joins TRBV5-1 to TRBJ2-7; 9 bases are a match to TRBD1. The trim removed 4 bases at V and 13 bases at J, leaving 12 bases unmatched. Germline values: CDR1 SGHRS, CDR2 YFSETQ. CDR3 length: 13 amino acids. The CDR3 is CASSPGQGPPFYF. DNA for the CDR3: TGCGCCAGCAGCCCGGGACAGGGCCCTCCATTTTACTTC.

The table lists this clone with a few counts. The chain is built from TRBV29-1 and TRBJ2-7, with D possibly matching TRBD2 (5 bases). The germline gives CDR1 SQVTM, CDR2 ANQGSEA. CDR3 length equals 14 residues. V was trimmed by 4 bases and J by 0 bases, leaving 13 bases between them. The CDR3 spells CSVGRVGYSYEQYF. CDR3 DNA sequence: TGCAGCGTTGGGCGGGTGGGTTACTCCTACGAGCAGTACTTC.

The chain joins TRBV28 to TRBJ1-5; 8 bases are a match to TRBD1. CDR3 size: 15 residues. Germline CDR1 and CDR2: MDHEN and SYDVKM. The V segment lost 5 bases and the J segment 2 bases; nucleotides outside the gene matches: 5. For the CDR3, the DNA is TGTGCCAGCAGTACAGGGGGGTGGGGCAATCAGCCCCAGCATTTT. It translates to CASSTGGWGNQPQHF.

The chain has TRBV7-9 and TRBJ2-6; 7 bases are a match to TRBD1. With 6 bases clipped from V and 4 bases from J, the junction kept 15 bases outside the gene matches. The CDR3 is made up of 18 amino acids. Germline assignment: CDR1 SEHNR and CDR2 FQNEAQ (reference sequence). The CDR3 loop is CASRAPRGHGSGANVLTF. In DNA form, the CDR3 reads TGTGCCAGCAGGGCCCCAAGGGGGCACGGCTCCGGGGCCAACGTCCTGACTTTC.

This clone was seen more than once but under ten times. The CDR3 DNA is TGTGCCAGCCGGGGACTAGCGGGAATACACGAGCAGTACTTC. Protein product: CASRGLAGIHEQYF. The chain is built from TRBV2 and TRBJ2-7; 13 bases are shared with TRBD2. This CDR3 is built from 14 residues. The junction had 6 bases not matched to a gene; V was cut back by 8 bases and J by 5 bases. CDR1 and CDR2 from the germline V gene are SNHLY and FYNNEI.

CDR3 loop: CASSQGDTGDSPLHF. CDR3 in DNA: TGTGCCAGCAGCCAAGGTGACACCGGGGATTCACCCCTCCACTTT. The chain links TRBV4-2 to TRBJ1-6; D uncertain. Germline V CDR1 and CDR2: LGHNA, YNFKEQ. Trimming took 1 base from V and 8 from J, leaving 12 bases between them. This CDR3 has 15 amino acids.

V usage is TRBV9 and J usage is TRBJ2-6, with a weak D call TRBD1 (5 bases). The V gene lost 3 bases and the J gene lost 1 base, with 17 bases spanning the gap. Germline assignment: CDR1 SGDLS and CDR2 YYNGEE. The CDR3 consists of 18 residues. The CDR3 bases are TGTGCCAGCAGCGCAGGAACCAGGGTCAGATCTGGGGCCAACGTCCTGACTTTC. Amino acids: CASSAGTRVRSGANVLTF.

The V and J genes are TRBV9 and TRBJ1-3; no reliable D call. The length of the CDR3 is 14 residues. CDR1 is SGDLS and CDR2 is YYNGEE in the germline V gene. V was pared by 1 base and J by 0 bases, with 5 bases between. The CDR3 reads CASSVTDSGNTIYF. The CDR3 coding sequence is TGTGCCAGCAGCGTAACAGACTCTGGAAACACCATATATTTT.

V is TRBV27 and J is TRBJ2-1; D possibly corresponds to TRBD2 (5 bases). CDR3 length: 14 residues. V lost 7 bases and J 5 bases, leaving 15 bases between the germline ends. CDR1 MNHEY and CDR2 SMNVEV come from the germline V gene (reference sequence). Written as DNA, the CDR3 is TGTGCCAGCACCCCCGGGTGGGGAGACAATGAGCAGTTCTTC. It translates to CASTPGWGDNEQFF.

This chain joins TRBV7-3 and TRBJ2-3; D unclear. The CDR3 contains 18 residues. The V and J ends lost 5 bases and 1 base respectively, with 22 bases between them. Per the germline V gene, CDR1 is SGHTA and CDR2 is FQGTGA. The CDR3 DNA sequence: TGTGCCAGCAGCCCCCAAACCCGCGGCCATACTGGCACAGATACGCAGTATTTT. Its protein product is CASSPQTRGHTGTDTQYF.